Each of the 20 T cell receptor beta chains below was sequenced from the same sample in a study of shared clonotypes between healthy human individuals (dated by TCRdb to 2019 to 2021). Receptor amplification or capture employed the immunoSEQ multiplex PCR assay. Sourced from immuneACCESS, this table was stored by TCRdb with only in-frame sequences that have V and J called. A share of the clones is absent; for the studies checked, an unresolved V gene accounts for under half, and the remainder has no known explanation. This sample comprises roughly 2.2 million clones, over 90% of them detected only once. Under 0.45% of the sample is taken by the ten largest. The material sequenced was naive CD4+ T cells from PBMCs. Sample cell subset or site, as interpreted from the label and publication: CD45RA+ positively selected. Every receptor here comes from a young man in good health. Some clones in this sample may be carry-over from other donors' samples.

CDR3 coding DNA: TGTGCCAGCAGCGTAGTGGGCCAGGCCACAGATACGCAGTATTTT. Its protein product is CASSVVGQATDTQYF. The chain is built from TRBV9 and TRBJ2-3, with D unclear. Trimming took off 0 bases at V and 2 bases at J, with 10 bases between the two ends. CDR3 length: 15 residues. Germline V gene sequence: CDR1 SGDLS, CDR2 YYNGEE. Full variable domain (remainder filled in from reference TRBV9 and TRBJ2-3): DSGVTQTPKHLITATGQRVTLRCSPRSGDLSVYWYQQSLDQGLQFLIQYYNGEERAKGNILERFSAQQFPDLHSELNLSSLELGDSALYFCASSVVGQATDTQYFGPGTRLTVL.

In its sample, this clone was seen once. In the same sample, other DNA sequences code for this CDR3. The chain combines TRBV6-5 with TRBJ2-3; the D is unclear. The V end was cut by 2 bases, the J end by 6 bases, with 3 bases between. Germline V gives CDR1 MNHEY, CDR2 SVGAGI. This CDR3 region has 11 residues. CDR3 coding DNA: TGTGCCAGCAGTTACGGCGATACGCAGTATTTT. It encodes CASSYGDTQYF.

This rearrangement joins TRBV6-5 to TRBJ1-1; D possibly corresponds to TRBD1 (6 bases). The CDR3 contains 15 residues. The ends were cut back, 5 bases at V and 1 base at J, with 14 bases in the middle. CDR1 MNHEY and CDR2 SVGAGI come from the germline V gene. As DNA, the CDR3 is TGTGCCAGCAGTAACGAGGCCAGGGGGAACACTGAAGCTTTCTTT. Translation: CASSNEARGNTEAFF.

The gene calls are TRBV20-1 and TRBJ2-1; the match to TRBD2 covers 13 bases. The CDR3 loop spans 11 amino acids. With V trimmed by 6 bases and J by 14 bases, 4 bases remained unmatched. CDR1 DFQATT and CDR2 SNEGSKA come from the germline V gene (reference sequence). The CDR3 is CSATGLAGKFF. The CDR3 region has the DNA TGCAGTGCCACGGGACTAGCGGGGAAGTTCTTC.

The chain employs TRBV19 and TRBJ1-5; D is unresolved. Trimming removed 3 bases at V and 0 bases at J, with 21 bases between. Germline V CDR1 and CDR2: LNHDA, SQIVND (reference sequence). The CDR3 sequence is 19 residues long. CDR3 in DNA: TGTGCCAGTAGTATGAGGCACGGGGAGGCTACTAATAGCAATCAGCCCCAGCATTTT. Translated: CASSMRHGEATNSNQPQHF.

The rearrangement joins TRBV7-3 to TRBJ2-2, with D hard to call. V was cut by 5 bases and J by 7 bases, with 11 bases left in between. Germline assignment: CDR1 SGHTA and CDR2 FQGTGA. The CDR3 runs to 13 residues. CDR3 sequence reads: CASSPGSVGELFF. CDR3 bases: TGTGCCAGCAGCCCTGGGTCCGTCGGGGAGCTGTTTTTT. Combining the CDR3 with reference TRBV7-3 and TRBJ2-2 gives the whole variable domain GAGVSQTPSNKVTEKGKYVELRCDPISGHTALYWYRQSLGQGPEFLIYFQGTGAADDSGLPNDRFFAVRPEGSVSTLKIQRTERGDSAVYLCASSPGSVGELFFGEGSRLTVL.

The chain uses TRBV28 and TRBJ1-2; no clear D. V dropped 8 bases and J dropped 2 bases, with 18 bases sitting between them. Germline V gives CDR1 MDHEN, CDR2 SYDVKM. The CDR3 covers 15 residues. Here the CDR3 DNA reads TGTGCCAGCGTCCTAGTCCGGGCTCGGAACTATGGCTACACCTTC. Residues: CASVLVRARNYGYTF.

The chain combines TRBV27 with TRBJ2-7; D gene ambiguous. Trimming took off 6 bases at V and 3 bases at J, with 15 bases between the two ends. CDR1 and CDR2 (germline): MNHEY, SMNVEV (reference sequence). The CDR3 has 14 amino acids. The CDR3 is CASRTPSRYYEQYF. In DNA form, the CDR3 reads TGTGCCAGCAGGACCCCGAGCAGATACTACGAGCAGTACTTC.

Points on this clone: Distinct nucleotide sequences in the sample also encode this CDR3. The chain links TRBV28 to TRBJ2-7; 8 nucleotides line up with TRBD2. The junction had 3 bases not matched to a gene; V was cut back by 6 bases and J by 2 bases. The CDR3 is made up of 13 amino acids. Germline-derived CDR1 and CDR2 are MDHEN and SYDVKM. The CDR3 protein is CASSPAGAYEQYF. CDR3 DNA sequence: TGTGCCAGCAGCCCAGCGGGAGCCTACGAGCAGTACTTC.

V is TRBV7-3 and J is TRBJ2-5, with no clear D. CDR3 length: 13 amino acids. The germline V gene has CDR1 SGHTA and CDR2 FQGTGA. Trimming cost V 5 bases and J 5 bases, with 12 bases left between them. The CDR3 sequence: CASSETRYETQYF. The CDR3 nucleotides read TGTGCCAGCAGCGAAACAAGATATGAGACCCAGTACTTC.

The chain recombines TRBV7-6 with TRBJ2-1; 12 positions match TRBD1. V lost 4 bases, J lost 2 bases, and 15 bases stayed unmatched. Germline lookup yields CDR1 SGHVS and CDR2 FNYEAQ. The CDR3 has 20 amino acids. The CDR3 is CASSSKGQGAVLGAYNEQFF. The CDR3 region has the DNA TGTGCCAGCAGCTCGAAGGGACAGGGGGCAGTTCTCGGAGCCTACAATGAGCAGTTCTTC.

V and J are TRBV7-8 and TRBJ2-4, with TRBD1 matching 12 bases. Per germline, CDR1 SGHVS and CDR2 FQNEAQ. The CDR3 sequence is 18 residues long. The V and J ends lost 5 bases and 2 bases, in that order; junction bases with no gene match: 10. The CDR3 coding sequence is TGTGCCAGCAGCGAACTAACAGGGACAGGGGGCACCAAAAACATTCAGTACTTC. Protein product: CASSELTGTGGTKNIQYF.

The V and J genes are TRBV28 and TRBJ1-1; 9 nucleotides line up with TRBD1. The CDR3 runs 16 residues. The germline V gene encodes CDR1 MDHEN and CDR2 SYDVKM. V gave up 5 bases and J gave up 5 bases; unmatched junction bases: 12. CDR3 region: CASSRPGQGGKTEAFF. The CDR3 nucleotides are TGTGCCAGCAGTCGGCCGGGACAGGGAGGAAAAACTGAAGCTTTCTTT. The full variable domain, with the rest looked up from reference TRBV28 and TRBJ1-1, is DVKVTQSSRYLVKRTGEKVFLECVQDMDHENMFWYRQDPGLGLRLIYFSYDVKMKEKGDIPEGYSVSREKKERFSLILESASTNQTSMYLCASSRPGQGGKTEAFFGQGTRLTVV.

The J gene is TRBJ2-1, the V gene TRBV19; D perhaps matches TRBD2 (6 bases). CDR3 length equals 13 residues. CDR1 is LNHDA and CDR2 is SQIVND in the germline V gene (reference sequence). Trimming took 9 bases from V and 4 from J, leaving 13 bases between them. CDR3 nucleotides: TGTGCCAGCCAAGGACGGGAGTACAATGAGCAGTTCTTC. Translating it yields CASQGREYNEQFF.

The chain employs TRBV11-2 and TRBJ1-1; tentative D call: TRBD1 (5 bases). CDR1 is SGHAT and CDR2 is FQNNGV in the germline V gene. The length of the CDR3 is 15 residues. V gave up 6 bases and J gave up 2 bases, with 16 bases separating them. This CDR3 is CASSWSGRINTEAFF. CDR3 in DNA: TGTGCCAGCAGTTGGTCGGGACGGATAAACACTGAAGCTTTCTTT.

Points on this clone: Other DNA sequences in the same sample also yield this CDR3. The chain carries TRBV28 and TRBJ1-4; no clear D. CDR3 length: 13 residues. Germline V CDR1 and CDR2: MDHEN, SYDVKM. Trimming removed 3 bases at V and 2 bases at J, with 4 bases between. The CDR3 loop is CASSFRTNEKLFF. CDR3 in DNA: TGTGCCAGCAGTTTCAGGACTAATGAAAAACTGTTTTTT.

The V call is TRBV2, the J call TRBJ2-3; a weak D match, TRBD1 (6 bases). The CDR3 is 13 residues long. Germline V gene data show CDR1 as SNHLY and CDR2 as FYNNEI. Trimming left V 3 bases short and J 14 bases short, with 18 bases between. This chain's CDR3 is CASSDSWDIKRYF. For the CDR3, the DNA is TGTGCCAGCAGTGATAGTTGGGACATTAAGAGGTATTTT.

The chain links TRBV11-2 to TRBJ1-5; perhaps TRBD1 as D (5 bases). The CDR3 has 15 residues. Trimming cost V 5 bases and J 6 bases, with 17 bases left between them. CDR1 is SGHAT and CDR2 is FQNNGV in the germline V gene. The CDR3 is CASSHGRGASQPQHF. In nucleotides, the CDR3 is TGTGCCAGCAGCCACGGGAGAGGGGCCAGTCAGCCCCAGCATTTT.

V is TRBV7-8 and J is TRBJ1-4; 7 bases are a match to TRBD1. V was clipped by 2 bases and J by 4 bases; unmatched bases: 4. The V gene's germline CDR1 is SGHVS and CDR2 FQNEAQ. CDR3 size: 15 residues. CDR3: CASSLWGQYNEKLFF. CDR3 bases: TGTGCCAGCAGCTTATGGGGACAGTATAATGAAAAACTGTTTTTT. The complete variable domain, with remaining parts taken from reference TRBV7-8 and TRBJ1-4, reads GAGVSQSPRYKVAKRGQDVALRCDPISGHVSLFWYQQALGQGPEFLTYFQNEAQLDKSGLPSDRFFAERPEGSVSTLKIQRTQQEDSAVYLCASSLWGQYNEKLFFGSGTQLSVL.

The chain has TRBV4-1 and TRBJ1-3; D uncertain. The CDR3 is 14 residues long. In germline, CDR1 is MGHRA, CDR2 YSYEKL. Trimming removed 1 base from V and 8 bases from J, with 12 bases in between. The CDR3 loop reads CASSQGVRLDTIYF. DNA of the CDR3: TGCGCCAGCAGCCAAGGAGTTCGTCTGGACACCATATATTTT.